The 27 T cell receptor beta chains listed next were all sequenced from one sample in a study of T cells after posttransplantation cyclophosphamide. Repertoires were generated with immunoSEQ multiplex PCR, while TCRdb's copy carries only in-frame clones and drops some. The sample is made up of over 25,000 clones, none counted only once. Sequencing was carried out using PBMCs. The receptors derive from a woman in her 30s in good health and a related stem cell transplant donor.

The rearrangement uses TRBV2 and TRBJ1-2; D remains ambiguous. The CDR3 extends over 16 amino acids. Germline CDR1 SNHLY, CDR2 FYNNEI. V was pared by 5 bases and J by 0 bases, with 16 bases between. The CDR3 DNA reads TGTGCCAGCAGTAAATTTATGGCCCCATCTAACTATGGCTACACCTTC. Protein: CASSKFMAPSNYGYTF.

The rearrangement uses TRBV12-3 or TRBV12-4 and TRBJ1-5; 7 positions agree with TRBD1. This CDR3 has 15 amino acids. V lost 3 bases and J lost 1; bases outside the gene matches: 3. This CDR3 is CASSLGGQSNQPQHF. CDR3 DNA: TGTGCCAGCAGTTTGGGGGGACAGAGCAATCAGCCCCAGCATTTT.

This clone was detected only a few times. This sequence joins TRBV6-6 and TRBJ2-3, with D maybe TRBD1 (6 bases). The CDR3 has 15 amino acids. V lost 3 bases to trimming and J lost 4 bases, with 14 bases between them. Germline V gene data show CDR1 as MNHNY and CDR2 as SVGAGI (reference sequence). CDR3 amino acids: CASSYVQGGADTQYF. CDR3 DNA sequence: TGTGCCAGCAGTTATGTACAGGGCGGTGCAGATACGCAGTATTTT.

This clone was recorded many times. The chain combines TRBV5-8 with TRBJ1-6, with D possibly being TRBD1 (5 bases). Per germline, CDR1 SGHTS and CDR2 YDEGEE. CDR3 length: 16 amino acids. Trimming left V 4 bases short and J 6 bases short, with 17 bases between. The CDR3 sequence: CASSPVWGVVNSPLHF. The DNA for the CDR3 is TGTGCCAGCAGCCCCGTTTGGGGGGTTGTTAATTCACCCCTCCACTTT. Based on the CDR3 plus reference TRBV5-8 and TRBJ1-6, the full variable domain is EAGVTQSPTHLIKTRGQQATLRCSPISGHTSVYWYQQALGLGLQFLLWYDEGEERNRGNFPPRFSGRQFPNYSSELNVNALELEDSALYLCASSPVWGVVNSPLHFGNGTRLTVT.

CDR3: CASNSRSSGNTIYF. The CDR3 region has the DNA TGTGCCAGCAACTCTCGTTCCTCTGGAAACACCATATATTTT. The chain couples TRBV9 to TRBJ1-3; D gene uncertain. The CDR3 is 14 amino acids. Between the trimmed V and J ends, which lost 6 bases and 0 bases, there was a span of 10 bases. Germline CDR1 and CDR2: SGDLS and YYNGEE. Variable domain in full (rest from reference TRBV9 and TRBJ1-3): DSGVTQTPKHLITATGQRVTLRCSPRSGDLSVYWYQQSLDQGLQFLIQYYNGEERAKGNILERFSAQQFPDLHSELNLSSLELGDSALYFCASNSRSSGNTIYFGEGSWLTVV.

This clone was counted many times. V usage is TRBV6-5 and J usage is TRBJ1-4, with D unclear. This CDR3 spans 15 amino acids. The germline V and J ends were trimmed by 3 bases and 4 bases, with 12 bases remaining between them. Germline V gene lookup returns CDR1 MNHEY and CDR2 SVGAGI. The CDR3 DNA reads as TGTGCCAGCAGTTATTCGGGGTTCAATAATGAAAAACTGTTTTTT. This translates into CASSYSGFNNEKLFF.

This clone has a count of ten or more. The chain is built from TRBV7-2 and TRBJ2-1; no firm D call. CDR1 SGHTA and CDR2 FQGNSA come from the germline V gene. CDR3 size: 14 residues. The V gene lost 5 bases and the J gene lost 6 bases, with 14 bases spanning the gap. The CDR3 loop is CASSQMRFGNEQFF. In DNA form, the CDR3 reads TGTGCCAGCAGCCAAATGAGGTTTGGCAATGAGCAGTTCTTC.

This clone was observed many times. The chain uses TRBV6-5 and TRBJ2-1; 9 bases map to TRBD2. Germline-derived CDR1 and CDR2 are MNHEY and SVGAGI. The CDR3 has 15 amino acids. J gave up 10 bases and V 5 bases, and 12 bases lay outside the gene matches. This CDR3 reads CASSTGTSTIREQFF. CDR3 coding DNA: TGTGCCAGCAGTACCGGGACTAGCACGATCCGAGAGCAGTTCTTC.

This clone was observed at least ten times. J is TRBJ2-2 and V is TRBV18, with TRBD1 as a possible D gene (5 bases). V lost 4 bases to trimming and J lost 4 bases, with 10 bases between them. CDR3 size: 14 residues. Germline V gene lookup returns CDR1 KGHSH and CDR2 LQKENI. The CDR3 DNA follows: TGTGCCAGCTCACTCAGACAGCCCACCGGGGAGCTGTTTTTT. Translation: CASSLRQPTGELFF.

In this sample, this clone turned up a few times. The chain joins TRBV7-6 to TRBJ2-5; 8 bases agree with TRBD2. Trimming at V came to 5 bases and at J to 5 bases, leaving 10 bases not matched to a gene. Germline V gene sequence: CDR1 SGHVS, CDR2 FNYEAQ. The CDR3 sequence is 15 residues long. The CDR3 DNA reads TGTGCCAGCAGCGCGCGTCGGGGGGGTTTGGAGACCCAGTACTTC. Protein sequence: CASSARRGGLETQYF.

This clone was picked up many times. The genes are TRBV11-2 and TRBJ2-7; D call uncertain. The CDR3 contains 12 residues. Trimming left V 5 bases short and J 3 bases short, with 8 bases between. Germline loops: CDR1 SGHAT, CDR2 FQNNGV. The chain's CDR3 is CASSPTGYEQYF. In DNA form, the CDR3 reads TGTGCCAGCAGCCCCACCGGCTACGAGCAGTACTTC.

The gene calls are TRBV30 and TRBJ2-7, with a tentative D call TRBD2 (6 bases). There are 14 residues in the CDR3. Germline CDR1 is GTSNPN and CDR2 is SVGIG (reference sequence). Between the trimmed V and J ends, which lost 1 base and 8 bases, there was a span of 18 bases. The CDR3: CAWSGGVRGYQQYF. The CDR3 DNA follows: TGTGCCTGGAGTGGGGGGGTCAGAGGGTACCAGCAGTACTTC.

This clone was seen ten or more times. The chain combines TRBV2 with TRBJ1-4; no clear D. Trimming took off 4 bases at V and 7 bases at J, with 7 bases between the two ends. The CDR3 length is 12 residues. Germline V gene sequence: CDR1 SNHLY, CDR2 FYNNEI. DNA for the CDR3: TGTGCCAGCAGTGTTGGGCCTGAAAAACTGTTTTTT. It is translated as CASSVGPEKLFF.

The chain carries TRBV5-6 and TRBJ2-3; the match to TRBD1 covers 9 bases. V dropped 3 bases and J dropped 4; count of bases not matched to a gene: 6. The germline V gene has CDR1 SGHDT and CDR2 YYEEEE. The CDR3 extends over 15 amino acids. The chain's CDR3 is CASSSGTGIADTQYF. The CDR3 nucleotides read TGTGCCAGCAGCTCTGGGACAGGGATCGCAGATACGCAGTATTTT.

In this sample, this clone turned up many times. The chain employs TRBV6-1 and TRBJ2-7; 8 bases match TRBD1. CDR1 is MNHNS and CDR2 is SASEGT in the germline V gene. The ends lost 8 bases at V and 2 bases at J; junction bases unmatched: 5. The CDR3 is made up of 13 amino acids. CDR3 sequence: CASATDRAYEQYF. The CDR3 nucleotides read TGTGCCAGCGCCACGGACAGGGCCTACGAGCAGTACTTC.

The sample holds many counts of this clone. This chain uses TRBV28 with TRBJ1-5, with D tentatively TRBD1 (6 bases). V was trimmed by 0 bases and J by 1 base, leaving 16 bases between them. There are 18 residues in the CDR3. From germline, CDR1 is MDHEN and CDR2 SYDVKM. CDR3 nucleotide sequence: TGTGCCAGCAGTTTATGGTCTCCAGGGGTGGAAAGCAATCAGCCCCAGCATTTT. This translates into CASSLWSPGVESNQPQHF.

This clone was seen ten or more times. The rearrangement links TRBV7-2 to TRBJ2-7, with 7 bases lining up with TRBD1. CDR1 SGHTA and CDR2 FQGNSA come from the germline V gene. This CDR3 is 14 amino acids long. V trimming: 1 base; J trimming: 2 bases; junction bases outside the gene matches: 2. CDR3 coding DNA: TGTGCCAGCAGCTTAGATGGGACAGCCTACGAGCAGTACTTC. It encodes CASSLDGTAYEQYF. Based on the CDR3 plus reference TRBV7-2 and TRBJ2-7, the full variable domain is GAGVSQSPSNKVTEKGKDVELRCDPISGHTALYWYRQSLGQGLEFLIYFQGNSAPDKSGLPSDRFSAERTGGSVSTLTIQRTQQEDSAVYLCASSLDGTAYEQYFGPGTRLTVT.

This clone was seen repeatedly, ten times or more. The gene calls are TRBV19 and TRBJ1-2, with a tentative D call TRBD1 (5 bases). The length of the CDR3 is 11 residues. CDR1 and CDR2 from the germline V gene are LNHDA and SQIVND (reference sequence). Trimming removed 5 bases from V and 7 bases from J, with 8 bases in between. In nucleotides, the CDR3 is TGTGCCAGTAGTGACAGCGTTGGCTACACCTTC. Translated: CASSDSVGYTF.

This clone was seen at least ten times. The rearrangement links TRBV18 to TRBJ2-7; 11 nucleotides agree with TRBD2. The germline CDR1 and CDR2 sequences are KGHSH and LQKENI. The CDR3 consists of 16 residues. J lost 2 bases, V lost 5 bases, and 8 bases had no gene match. The chain's CDR3 is CASSAPSGGLAYEQYF. DNA of the CDR3: TGTGCCAGCTCAGCCCCTAGCGGGGGGCTCGCCTACGAGCAGTACTTC.

The chain uses TRBV9 and TRBJ2-3; D gene unclear. V was pared by 0 bases and J by 3 bases, with 2 bases between. This CDR3 has 12 residues. CDR1 and CDR2 (germline): SGDLS, YYNGEE. The CDR3 reads CASSVVTDTQYF. CDR3 DNA sequence: TGTGCCAGCAGCGTAGTAACAGATACGCAGTATTTT.

This clone was observed at least ten times. V and J are TRBV10-3 and TRBJ1-2; TRBD1 matches 10 bases. J lost 7 bases, V lost 5 bases, and 7 bases had no gene match. The CDR3 sequence is 14 residues long. Germline CDR1 reads ENHRY; CDR2 reads SYGVKD. The CDR3: CAISPDRGTGGYTF. CDR3 sequence (DNA): TGTGCCATCAGTCCGGACAGGGGGACGGGTGGCTACACCTTC.

Only a few counts were recorded for this clone. The chain uses TRBV7-3 and TRBJ2-2; TRBD1 aligns across 9 bases. The CDR3 is 16 residues long. The germline V gene has CDR1 SGHTA and CDR2 FQGTGA. The V segment lost 4 bases and the J segment 0 bases; nucleotides outside the gene matches: 3. CDR3: CASSSRQGANTGELFF. DNA for the CDR3: TGTGCCAGCAGCTCGCGACAGGGGGCGAACACCGGGGAGCTGTTTTTT.

Ten or more counts support this clone. This rearrangement joins TRBV12-3 or TRBV12-4 to TRBJ2-1; 10 bases align to TRBD2. V was clipped by 6 bases and J by 9 bases; unmatched bases: 8. CDR3 length equals 14 residues. For the CDR3, the DNA is TGTGCCAGCAGGAAGAGACTAGCGGGTAGTGAGCAGTTCTTC. This codes for CASRKRLAGSEQFF.

This clone has a count of ten or more. The chain carries TRBV25-1 and TRBJ2-1; possible D gene TRBD1, 6 bases. This CDR3 contains 17 residues. V dropped 4 bases and J dropped 3 bases, with 19 bases sitting between them. From germline, CDR1 is MGHDK and CDR2 SYGVNS. The CDR3 bases are TGTGCCAGCAGTGGGCCTAGGACAGCCCCCGGCTACAATGAGCAGTTCTTC. This translates into CASSGPRTAPGYNEQFF.

This clone was recorded at least ten times. The chain carries TRBV4-3 and TRBJ2-1, with 16 positions matching TRBD2. CDR3 length: 15 amino acids. V lost 3 bases and J lost 8; bases outside the gene matches: 1. CDR1 and CDR2 from the germline V gene are LGHNA and YSLEER. The CDR3 nucleotides read TGCGCCAGCAGCCAGGGACTAGCGGGGGGGTATGAGCAGTTCTTC. This codes for CASSQGLAGGYEQFF.

This clone was picked up many times. The chain carries TRBV2 and TRBJ2-7; TRBD1 matches 7 bases. Germline CDR1 reads SNHLY; CDR2 reads FYNNEI. The V and J ends lost 6 bases and 6 bases, in that order; junction bases with no gene match: 8. This CDR3 spans 13 amino acids. Here the CDR3 reads CASRADRAGEQYF. The CDR3 coding sequence is TGTGCCAGCAGAGCAGACAGGGCGGGCGAGCAGTACTTC.

This clone has ten or more counts. J is TRBJ1-3 and V is TRBV6-6, with 7 bases matching TRBD1. Germline V gene lookup returns CDR1 MNHNY and CDR2 SVGAGI (reference sequence). CDR3 length equals 14 residues. Trimming cost V 9 bases and J 0 bases; bases outside gene matches: 5. In DNA, the CDR3 is TGTGCCAGTACAACAGGGGCCTCTGGAAACACCATATATTTT. Protein: CASTTGASGNTIYF.